This TCR beta chain was identified in a study of cytomegalovirus exposure and HLA in healthy donors (dated by TCRdb to the late 2010s). Concerning the study at large: In an earlier analysis of several hundred of the donors, less than 350 Gb of sequence data and 90 million to 120 million unique TCR beta sequences from about 190 million T cells were reported. An early release that covered about 600 HLA-typed donors contained approximately 320 gigabases of sequencing data and 85 million to 100 million unique TCR sequences. Of the roughly 400 genotyped donors, 70% to 90% were placed in the genetic ancestry cluster associated with self-reported Caucasian donors. The aim of the study was to test whether cataloging public T cell receptors could identify signatures of past pathogen exposure. The T cell repertoires of around 730 subjects were profiled by immunosequencing and related to cytomegalovirus serostatus. In addition to the first cohort of 650 to 750 subjects, a separate validation cohort of 120 different subjects was used. High-throughput TCR immunosequencing, statistical association of individual TCRs with disease status, and machine learning were combined to predict cytomegalovirus infection status. To study patterns of TCR occurrence, a later analysis re-analyzed previously published TCR beta repertoires from several hundred donors and added high-resolution HLA genotyping. Rather than using new phenotypic data, the later analysis identified candidate immune exposures from TCR beta sequences and from how often those sequences occurred across donors. To decide whether each TCR beta V gene segment behaved as functional or pseudogenic, an earlier analysis of some 600 of the donors relied on high-throughput TCR beta sequencing. Donor age, sex, ethnicity and CMV serostatus were collected together with the repertoire data. A later genetic analysis used genome-wide SNP genotypes for about 65% of the 666 donors, treating that subset as a discovery cohort. All discovery cohort repertoires had been generated using a single sequencing platform. Both class I and class II loci were covered by HLA typing, at four-digit resolution. The number of typed donors differed by locus: about 620-640 for A, B, C, DRB1 and DQB1; approximately 520 for DQA1; over 600 for DPA1; and roughly 470 for DPB1. Because of strong linkage in the cohort, five DR-DQ haplotypes were treated as single units for association and clustering. Among 300 to 500 genotyped donors of the cohort, an average of around 250,000 unique TCR beta nucleotide sequences was sequenced per donor, of which approximately 19% were non-productive. Summary of the overall study and its limitations: In vitro tests confirmed that three of the cytomegalovirus-associated TCR beta chains recognize cytomegalovirus antigens. In both the original and validation cohorts, the classifier was reported to diagnose cytomegalovirus status with high specificity and sensitivity. In a later analysis, HLA-associated TCR beta chains showed more clonal expansion and lower generation probabilities than non-associated chains that were equally common. Correlated functional status among segregating V segments might reflect linkage disequilibrium, but an unknown experimental factor could not be ruled out. Across donors, most TCR sequences were observed very rarely, whereas some public TCRs were present in many individuals. A further reported finding was that TCR beta sequences accurately predicted the HLA-A and HLA-B alleles for most subjects in the first cohort. Because counts were too low, under 20 rarely observed V segments, including chromosome 9 orphons, were left out of the earlier analysis of 500 to 750 of the donors. Most CMV-associated TCR beta chains appeared to be HLA-restricted in a later analysis, and the HLA associations seemed to be driven largely by CMV exposure. The study listed over 150 TCR beta chains as associated with cytomegalovirus. Roughly uniform sequencing depth across donors was assumed in presence/absence analyses, although this assumption may not hold. The cohort was sequenced for TCR beta chains only, and without alpha or paired-chain data the features that could be detected were limited. In a later genetic analysis, a missense DCLRE1C variant was associated with V-gene and J-gene trimming of TCR beta chains, and the association was replicated in an independent cohort. For the cohort, immune exposure information was limited to CMV serostatus. According to a later analysis, parvovirus B19, influenza, CMV and Epstein-Barr virus appeared linked to several top co-occurrence clusters. According to a later genetic analysis, donors in an Asian-associated ancestry cluster had fewer N-insertions in productive TCRs than the approximately 610-donor mean. A group of highly shared sequence variants was considered likely to be a technical artifact of the sequencing pipeline. Because some donors lacked HLA typing at each locus, the association tests relied only on the typed subset. In an earlier analysis of more than 500 of the donors, most TCR beta V segments appeared in productive rearrangements about 87% or about 30% of the time, broadly matching IMGT annotations. A later analysis found that TCR association rates varied across HLA loci, with DRB1 alleles showing the most associated TCRs and HLA-C alleles the fewest. Assigning TCR associations to individual alleles was difficult when HLA alleles, especially DR and DQ, strongly co-occurred. At a false discovery rate of 0.05, a later analysis linked approximately 18,000 TCR beta sequences to specific HLA alleles. It was suggested by the authors that the approach could potentially be generalized to other disease states and immunological phenotypes.

The cohort consisted of 600 or so healthy bone marrow donors. Cohort members were all nominally healthy when sampled, although unrecorded immune exposures were likely present. The donor was CMV seronegative and belonged to the group of around 400 seronegative cohort members. A peripheral blood sample was collected from each donor, and TCR beta sequencing was performed on peripheral blood mononuclear cells. Genomic DNA extraction from the blood cell samples was performed with the Qiagen DNeasy Blood Extraction Kit. In regard to this clone: The target of this receptor is not known. No much larger clonotype is one base removed from it; base qualities were not supplied.

The library was made by the immunoSEQ multiplex PCR assay. A mixture of 60 forward primers for TCR Vbeta segments and 13 reverse primers for TCR Jbeta segments was used in the multiplex PCR. The CDR3 region of rearranged TCR beta genes was amplified from genomic DNA with a multiplex PCR assay. The amplified TCR beta libraries were sequenced on the Illumina HiSeq System as 87-base-pair reads. Per the original workflow: A later analysis counted tens of millions of unique TCR beta chains across the 700 or so repertoires, and about 10 million of these chains were shared by at least two donors. To remove PCR and sequencing errors, raw reads were error-corrected and collapsed into unique sequences using a nearest-neighbor algorithm that merged closely related sequences. To assign V, D and J gene segments, CDR3 sequences were aligned to IMGT reference sequences. For a sequence to be retained, a match of at least six nucleotides to both a V gene segment and a J gene segment was required. A rearrangement counted as productive if the CDR3 had no stop codons and remained in frame with V and J, and every other rearrangement counted as non-productive. CDR3 was defined by IMGT convention, running from the second conserved V-encoded cysteine to the conserved J-encoded phenylalanine. The earlier analysis of about 620 of the donors excluded sequences that lacked an unambiguous match to a single V gene segment. In an earlier analysis of 450 to 700 of the donors, V segments were called functional above 56.7% productive rearrangements and were called segregating when the between-donor standard deviation exceeded 5%. A statistical classification framework was developed to diagnose cytomegalovirus status using the catalog of TCR beta chain sequences. In a later analysis, TCR nucleotide sequences were compared against IMGT/GENE-DB human TR gene sequences so that V and J genes could be assigned. Using the TCRdist pipeline, a later analysis assigned CDR3 sequences along with most-parsimonious VDJ recombination scenarios. A later analysis defined each TCR beta chain by its CDR3 amino acid sequence plus V-gene family, and excluded reads lacking a unique V-gene family. To address suspected cross-contamination and a sequencing artifact, a later analysis removed 450 to 700 highly shared, low-generation-probability nucleotide sequences. A later analysis calculated a clonal expansion index for each public chain from normalized within-repertoire ranks of inferred template counts. A later analysis computed generation probabilities with a VDJ recombination model fitted to out-of-frame rearrangements, and checked the results against IGoR. In a later analysis, hypergeometric tests were used to score TCR-TCR, TCR-HLA and TCR-CMV co-occurrence, with a repertoire-size bias correction applied to TCR pairs. In a later analysis, false discovery rates were estimated by permuting HLA or CMV assignments 20 times. A later analysis grouped co-occurring TCRs with DBSCAN, adding TCRdist sequence similarity when clustering within HLA-allele-positive subsets. Co-occurrence clustering excluded repertoires with fewer than 30,000 or more than 120,000 public chains, plus five with anomalous nucleotide sharing. TCRdb provides this immuneACCESS table in a form limited to in-frame rearrangements. Some clones are lacking; in checked studies, under half of them reflect an unresolved V gene, and why the rest are absent is not known. The DNA gave D and trimming, while V, J and clone size come from that table. The sample table holds roughly 170,000 clones, of which 83% were seen once. Of the sample, over 1.5% is held by the ten largest clones.

Sequenced input: PBMCs. The receptor was derived from a man between 50 and 59 years old in good health and CMV-seronegative.

In nucleotides, the sequence is TGTGCCAGTAGGGCGGGGGCCACCTACGAGCAGTACTTC. Its translation is CASRAGATYEQYF. The chain is encoded by TRBV19 joined to TRBJ2-7, with TRBD2 as a weak D call on 7 bases. The CDR3, cysteine through phenylalanine, is 13 amino acids long. Only CDR3 DNA is held: 39 bases, read in frame from base 1. V is pared back by 6 bases and J by 2 bases, with 11 bases lying between the germline termini. The germline V gene (reference sequence) gives CDR1 as LNHDA and CDR2 as SQIVND. This CDR3, with the reference TRBV19 and TRBJ2-7 proteins standing in past its ends, gives the full variable domain DGGITQSPKYLFRKEGQNVTLSCEQNLNHDAMYWYRQDPGQGLRLIYYSQIVNDFQKGDIAEGYSVSREKKESFPLTVTSAQKNPTAFYLCASRAGATYEQYFGPGTRLTVT.